The 10 T cell receptor beta chains listed next were all sequenced from one sample in a study of blood T cells in healthy people across ages. Together with a sample-barcoded 5' primer, a J-beta primer mix was included in a second PCR lasting roughly 6 to 12 cycles. TCRdb re-called the 5' RACE reads with MiXCR, one entry per CDR3 protein. Counted here are about 680,000 distinct CDR3 sequences, approximately 50% occurring once; the ten biggest clones make up roughly 34%. Sequenced material: blood. These TCRs come from a woman aged 55 to 70 in good health.

V is TRBV4-3 and J is TRBJ2-1; TRBD2 agrees at 8 bases. This CDR3 region has 16 residues. After removal of 5 bases from V and 3 bases from J, the junction contained 9 bases not matched to a gene. The germline V gene has CDR1 LGHNA and CDR2 YSLEER. The CDR3 DNA reads TGCGCCAGCAGCTCCGAGGCGGGAGGTTACTACAATGAGCAGTTCTTC. Protein: CASSSEAGGYYNEQFF.

This clonotype was observed many times. The rearrangement uses TRBV27 and TRBJ1-2, with TRBD1 as a possible D gene (6 bases). Germline V gene lookup returns CDR1 MNHEY and CDR2 SMNVEV (reference sequence). V lost 5 bases to trimming and J lost 3 bases, with 19 bases between them. The CDR3 covers 16 residues. CDR3 region: CASSLIPRGAHYGYTF. In DNA form, the CDR3 reads TGTGCCAGCAGTCTCATCCCCCGGGGGGCGCACTATGGCTACACCTTC.

This clonotype was seen many times. The V call is TRBV6-2 or TRBV6-3, the J call TRBJ2-5, with TRBD2 matching 8 bases. The CDR3 is 16 residues long. Germline CDR1 is MNHEY and CDR2 is SVGEGT. The V gene end was trimmed by 4 bases and the J gene end by 2 bases; junction bases not matched to a gene: 9. CDR3 bases: TGTGCCAGCAGTTTCTACCCCGGGAGGGGACAAGAGACCCAGTACTTC. It encodes CASSFYPGRGQETQYF.

This chain links TRBV5-1 with TRBJ2-6, with TRBD1 as a possible D gene (6 bases). The CDR3 extends over 14 amino acids. Trimming pared 4 bases from V and 2 bases from J, leaving 7 bases between. Germline V gives CDR1 SGHRS, CDR2 YFSETQ. CDR3 sequence: CASSKGAGANVLTF. The CDR3 region has the DNA TGCGCCAGCAGCAAGGGGGCTGGGGCCAACGTCCTGACTTTC.

Details on this clonotype: A much larger clone is a single base away; this may be a read error. J is TRBJ2-7 and V is TRBV3-1; D gene unclear. Germline V gene data show CDR1 as LGHDT and CDR2 as YNNKEL (reference sequence). CDR3 length: 12 residues. This CDR3 is CTSSQEGWEQYF. CDR3 DNA sequence: TGTACCAGCAGCCAAGAAGGTTGGGAGCAGTACTTC.

The chain links TRBV7-9 to TRBJ2-7; D unresolved. V dropped 7 bases and J dropped 4 bases, with 14 bases sitting between them. The germline V gene has CDR1 SEHNR and CDR2 FQNEAQ (reference sequence). CDR3 length: 13 amino acids. The CDR3 sequence is CASTLTDNYEQYF. The CDR3 coding sequence is TGTGCCAGCACCCTAACAGATAATTACGAGCAGTACTTC.

This clonotype was observed a few times. The V and J genes are TRBV10-3 and TRBJ2-5; D might be TRBD1 (6 bases). Trimming removed 0 bases at V and 2 bases at J, with 10 bases between. CDR1 and CDR2 (germline): ENHRY, SYGVKD. The CDR3 is 15 amino acids. CDR3 DNA: TGTGCCATCAGTGAGTCCCGACAGGCGCAAGAGACCCAGTACTTC. Translated, it gives CAISESRQAQETQYF.

This chain connects TRBV15 to TRBJ2-7; 8 bases fit TRBD1. The DNA end favors TRBJ2-5, so the J call may be wrong. Per germline, CDR1 LNHNV and CDR2 YYDKDF (reference sequence). This CDR3 region has 16 residues. The CDR3 sequence is CATSKGQGARGETQYF. The CDR3 DNA sequence: TGTGCCACCAGCAAAGGGCAGGGGGCTCGTGGAGAGACCCAGTACTTC.

The gene calls are TRBV24-1 and TRBJ2-5, with D possibly TRBD1 on 5 matching bases. Germline assignment: CDR1 KGHDR and CDR2 SFDVKD. The CDR3 runs 11 residues. V lost 6 bases and J 5 bases, leaving 6 bases between the germline ends. CDR3 nucleotide sequence: TGTGCCACCAGTTACAGGGAGACCCAGTACTTC. This translates into CATSYRETQYF.

The rearrangement links TRBV7-3 to TRBJ2-7; no clear D. The CDR3 is made up of 15 amino acids. Germline V gives CDR1 SGHTA, CDR2 FQGTGA. V was shortened by 1 base and J by 3 bases, with 13 bases between the two germline ends. The CDR3 loop reads CASSLSAGFFYEQYF. The CDR3, as DNA: TGTGCCAGCAGCTTAAGTGCTGGGTTTTTCTACGAGCAGTACTTC.